The 12 T cell receptor beta chains presented below share a single source sample, sequenced in a study of blood T cells in healthy people across ages. A second PCR, run for about 7 to 11 cycles, used a sample-barcoded 5' primer plus a J-beta primer mix. TCRdb re-called the 5' RACE reads through MiXCR, storing one row per CDR3 protein. The repertoire holds 1.5 million to 2 million distinct CDR3 sequences, with roughly 50% as singletons. The sequenced sample was blood. The source is a woman between 40 and 55 years old in good health.

The chain couples TRBV9 to TRBJ2-5, with TRBD2 identical over 9 bases. The CDR3 is 16 residues long. In germline, CDR1 is SGDLS, CDR2 YYNGEE. V was clipped by 1 base and J by 5 bases; unmatched bases: 9. The CDR3 sequence is CASSVQVAGGLETQYF. In DNA form, the CDR3 reads TGTGCCAGCAGCGTACAGGTGGCGGGGGGGCTGGAGACCCAGTACTTC.

This clonotype was seen more than once but under ten times. The chain recombines TRBV24-1 with TRBJ2-1; perhaps TRBD2 as D (5 bases). The germline gives CDR1 KGHDR, CDR2 SFDVKD. The CDR3 has 15 amino acids. Trimming pared 2 bases from V and 7 bases from J, leaving 14 bases between. CDR3 nucleotide sequence: TGTGCCACCAGTGATTCCTCCACCGTAGCGAATGAGCAGTTCTTC. Translating gives CATSDSSTVANEQFF.

The chain has TRBV10-3 and TRBJ2-7; 8 bases map to TRBD1. V was pared by 2 bases and J by 3 bases, with 3 bases of the junction left unmatched. CDR1 and CDR2 (germline): ENHRY, SYGVKD. This CDR3 comprises 14 residues. The DNA of the CDR3 is TGTGCCATCAGTGAGGGCAGGGGGCTCTACGAGCAGTACTTC. The encoded protein is CAISEGRGLYEQYF.

This chain uses TRBV13 with TRBJ2-1; possible D gene TRBD2, 7 bases. Trimming took off 5 bases at V and 5 bases at J, with 19 bases between the two ends. CDR3 length equals 16 residues. Germline values: CDR1 PRHDT, CDR2 FYEKMQ (reference sequence). The CDR3 bases are TGTGCCAGCAGCCCAAGGGGGAGGGGCGTCAACAATGAGCAGTTCTTC. Translating it yields CASSPRGRGVNNEQFF.

In its sample, this clonotype was seen a few times. A junction boundary mismatches the germline segment, possibly from a read error. This chain joins TRBV10-2 and TRBJ1-2, with 9 bases matching TRBD1. CDR1 and CDR2 (germline): WSHSY, SAAADI. CDR3 length: 13 amino acids. CDR3: CASSERTGDGYTF. CDR3 DNA sequence: TGTGCCAGCAGTGAACGGACAGGGGATGGCTACACCTTC.

V is TRBV3-1 and J is TRBJ2-1; possible D gene TRBD2, 7 bases. Germline assignment: CDR1 LGHDT and CDR2 YNNKEL (reference sequence). V was shortened by 0 bases and J by 0 bases, with 15 bases between the two germline ends. This CDR3 is 18 amino acids long. The CDR3 protein is CASSQDLGGGRSYNEQFF. CDR3 bases: TGTGCCAGCAGCCAAGATCTCGGCGGGGGCCGCTCCTACAATGAGCAGTTCTTC.

The chain carries TRBV20-1 and TRBJ2-1; D gene unclear. V was clipped by 4 bases and J by 3 bases, with 13 bases between them. This CDR3 spans 14 amino acids. Germline loops: CDR1 DFQATT, CDR2 SNEGSKA (reference sequence). The CDR3 is CSATYTTHYNEQFF. CDR3 nucleotide sequence: TGCAGTGCTACCTACACAACACACTACAATGAGCAGTTCTTC.

The V gene is TRBV6-2 or TRBV6-3, the J gene TRBJ2-3; no clear D. CDR1 is MNHEY and CDR2 is SVGEGT in the germline V gene. This CDR3 contains 15 residues. V was clipped by 0 bases and J by 1 base, with 8 bases between them. CDR3 sequence: CASSYSTMGTDTQYF. The CDR3 nucleotides read TGTGCCAGCAGTTACTCCACGATGGGCACAGATACGCAGTATTTT.

The chain joins TRBV4-2 to TRBJ1-2; D ambiguous. V gave up 0 bases and J gave up 8 bases, with 10 bases separating them. The CDR3 is 13 amino acids. Germline lookup yields CDR1 LGHNA and CDR2 YNFKEQ. The CDR3 DNA follows: TGTGCCAGCAGCCAAGATCGGCTGGAAGGCTACACCTTC. It specifies CASSQDRLEGYTF.

The genes are TRBV29-1 and TRBJ2-7, with D hard to call. Germline V gene data show CDR1 as SQVTM and CDR2 as ANQGSEA. The CDR3 runs 13 residues. The V and J ends lost 2 bases and 5 bases respectively, with 13 bases between them. Here the CDR3 DNA reads TGCAGCGTTGAAAGTGGGGTATTGGACGAGCAGTACTTC. This translates into CSVESGVLDEQYF.

This clonotype was seen ten or more times. The chain is built from TRBV4-1 and TRBJ2-5, with a tentative D call TRBD2 (6 bases). The CDR3 has 16 amino acids. The germline V and J ends were trimmed by 0 bases and 3 bases, with 14 bases remaining between them. Germline CDR1 and CDR2: MGHRA and YSYEKL. The CDR3 reads CASSQEYGGVEETQYF. CDR3 sequence (DNA): TGCGCCAGCAGCCAAGAGTATGGCGGGGTCGAAGAGACCCAGTACTTC.

V is TRBV4-1 and J is TRBJ2-1, with 8 positions matching TRBD2. CDR1 and CDR2 (germline): MGHRA, YSYEKL. The CDR3 runs to 15 residues. V was pared by 6 bases and J by 5 bases, with 9 bases of the junction left unmatched. CDR3 in amino acids: CASSQRSAGDNEQFF. The DNA of the CDR3 is TGCGCCAGCAGTCAAAGGTCAGCGGGGGACAATGAGCAGTTCTTC.